The following is a T cell receptor beta chain sequence with its context. The antigen is unknown. The PCR had 60 Vbeta and 13 Jbeta primers. Data came from immunoSEQ multiplex PCR; TCRdb stores just in-frame clones and leaves some out. The sample records approximately 150,000 clones, 70% to 85% being singletons. The source of the sample is a study of cytomegalovirus exposure and HLA in healthy donors. Study at large: Caucasian-associated ancestry cluster membership applied to over 80% of a few hundred genotyped donors.

Germline V gene lookup returns CDR1 SGDLS and CDR2 YYNGEE. The V gene end was trimmed by 3 bases and the J gene end by 10 bases; junction bases not matched to a gene: 16. CDR3 length: 16 amino acids. General study findings and limits: Later analysis revealed greater clonal expansion in HLA-associated TCR beta chains than in equally common others. Rare TCR sequences dominated, though some public TCRs recurred in many donors. The classifier, whose performance was assessed in both the original and validation cohorts, reportedly diagnosed cytomegalovirus status with high specificity and sensitivity.

V is TRBV9 and J is TRBJ2-1; 7 bases line up with TRBD2. Sequenced material: PBMCs. The receptor comes from a woman aged 55 to 70 in good health and CMV-seropositive. The CDR3 DNA reads as TGTGCCAGCAGCGCCCCGAGCGGGGAACGAGGGCGCGAGCAGTTCTTC. It translates to CASSAPSGERGREQFF.